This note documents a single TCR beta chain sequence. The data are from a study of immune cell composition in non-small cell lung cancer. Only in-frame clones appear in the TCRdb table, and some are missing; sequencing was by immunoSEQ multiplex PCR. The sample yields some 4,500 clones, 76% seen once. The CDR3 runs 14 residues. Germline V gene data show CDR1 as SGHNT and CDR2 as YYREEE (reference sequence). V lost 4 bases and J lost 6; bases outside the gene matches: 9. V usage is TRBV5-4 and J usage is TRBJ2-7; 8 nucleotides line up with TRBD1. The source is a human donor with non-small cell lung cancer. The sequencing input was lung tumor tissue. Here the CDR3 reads CASSLGQGSGEQYF. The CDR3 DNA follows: TGTGCCAGCAGCCTCGGACAGGGTTCAGGCGAGCAGTACTTC.